A selection of T cell receptor beta chains follows, all from one sample in a study of shared clonotypes between healthy human individuals. Here immunoSEQ multiplex PCR was the method, and the copy in TCRdb shows in-frame clones only, minus some. The sample has some 980,000 clones, about 80% seen once. Sample: memory CD4+ T cells sorted from blood. The receptors derive from a man between 18 and 35 years old in good health. CDR3s include the opening cysteine and the closing phenylalanine or tryptophan. D genes are given only for firm matches. Size values are once, few and many counts, or a class for expanded clones, and some rows have none.

d_call	v_call	clone_size	j_call	cdr3_aa	cdr3_nt
NA	TRBV5-1	NA	TRBJ2-7	CASSLSTKGRGNYEQYF	TGCGCCAGCAGCTTGAGTACGAAAGGACGGGGCAACTACGAGCAGTACTTC
NA	TRBV7-9	NA	TRBJ1-6	CASSLGGTPNSPLHF	TGTGCCAGCAGCTTAGGCGGGACACCTAATTCACCCCTCCACTTT
NA	TRBV6-1	NA	TRBJ1-2	CASSEFPGAGYGYTF	TGTGCCAGCAGTGAATTCCCGGGGGCAGGCTATGGCTACACCTTC
TRBD2	TRBV7-6	NA	TRBJ2-3	CASSLGLAGSLGTDTQYF	TGTGCCAGCAGCTTGGGACTAGCGGGCTCACTAGGCACAGATACGCAGTATTTT
NA	TRBV11-1	NA	TRBJ2-7	CASSRNEQGRYEQYF	TGTGCCAGCAGCCGGAATGAACAGGGTCGTTACGAGCAGTACTTC
NA	TRBV6-1	NA	TRBJ2-3	CASSVWGPGGTDTQYF	TGTGCCAGCAGTGTCTGGGGGCCGGGAGGCACAGATACGCAGTATTTT
TRBD1	TRBV5-4	once	TRBJ2-2	CASSLQGPMQELFF	TGTGCCAGCAGCTTACAGGGGCCCATGCAGGAGCTGTTTTTT
NA	TRBV27	NA	TRBJ1-6	CASSLSWGRSPLHF	TGTGCCAGCAGTTTATCCTGGGGGCGGTCACCCCTCCACTTT
TRBD2	TRBV6-1	few	TRBJ2-7	CASSVAGGPNEQYF	TGTGCCAGCAGTGTAGCGGGGGGGCCCAACGAGCAGTACTTC
NA	TRBV2	NA	TRBJ1-2	CASSEDGGTHGYTF	TGTGCCAGCAGTGAAGATGGTGGGACACATGGCTACACCTTC
NA	TRBV2	NA	TRBJ2-3	CASSLWVDTQYF	TGTGCCAGCAGTCTTTGGGTAGATACGCAGTATTTT
NA	TRBV5-6	NA	TRBJ1-2	CASSFGQRLLNYGYTF	TGTGCCAGCAGCTTTGGACAGCGATTACTGAACTATGGCTACACCTTC
NA	TRBV18	NA	TRBJ2-5	CASAVGQETQYF	TGTGCCAGCGCGGTAGGCCAAGAGACCCAGTACTTC
NA	TRBV4-3	NA	TRBJ2-1	CASSQDMWAVRFF	TGCGCCAGCAGCCAAGATATGTGGGCAGTGAGGTTCTTC
NA	TRBV10-1	NA	TRBJ1-6	CASSVGGNSPLHF	TGCGCCAGCAGTGTTGGGGGAAATTCACCCCTCCACTTT
NA	TRBV19	NA	TRBJ1-5	CASRPSGVSGKQPQHF	TGTGCCAGTAGACCTTCAGGGGTATCGGGGAAGCAGCCCCAGCATTTT
NA	TRBV18	NA	TRBJ2-1	CASSPRGGEQFF	TGTGCCAGCTCACCAAGGGGTGGTGAGCAGTTCTTC
NA	TRBV6-6	NA	TRBJ2-7	CACSREEGYEQYF	TGTGCCTGCTCCAGGGAAGAGGGCTACGAGCAGTACTTC
NA	TRBV9	once	TRBJ2-3	CASSAEPGRSTDTQYF	TGTGCCAGCAGCGCAGAACCGGGACGTAGCACAGATACGCAGTATTTT
TRBD1	TRBV2	NA	TRBJ1-2	CASRGQENYGYTF	TGTGCCAGCAGGGGACAGGAGAACTATGGCTACACCTTC
TRBD2	TRBV18	NA	TRBJ2-5	CASSPPTSGSPQYF	TGTGCCAGCTCACCACCAACTAGCGGGAGCCCCCAGTACTTC
NA	TRBV9	NA	TRBJ2-1	CASSTGPYPGDEQFF	TGTGCCAGCAGCACCGGCCCCTATCCGGGCGATGAGCAGTTCTTC
NA	TRBV7-9	NA	TRBJ1-5	CASSGQGQPQHF	TGTGCCAGCAGCGGGCAAGGTCAGCCCCAGCATTTT
NA	TRBV5-6	NA	TRBJ2-1	CASSASQGFYNEQFF	TGTGCCAGCAGCGCCTCCCAGGGGTTCTACAATGAGCAGTTCTTC
TRBD1	TRBV29-1	few	TRBJ2-7	CSARDSSYEQYF	TGCAGCGCCAGGGACAGCTCCTACGAGCAGTACTTC
TRBD1	TRBV7-2	NA	TRBJ2-5	CASRQTGVQETQYF	TGTGCCAGCAGGCAAACAGGGGTCCAAGAGACCCAGTACTTC
TRBD2	TRBV15	NA	TRBJ2-1	CATSRGGTSGVGNEQFF	TGTGCCACCAGCAGAGGGGGGACTAGCGGAGTGGGGAATGAGCAGTTCTTC
TRBD1	TRBV18	many	TRBJ1-3	CASSRGQLGNTIYF	TGTGCCAGCTCGCGGGGACAGCTCGGAAACACCATATATTTT
NA	TRBV6-5	few	TRBJ2-7	CASSYTPASYEQYF	TGTGCCAGCAGTTACACCCCAGCCTCCTACGAGCAGTACTTC
TRBD2	TRBV18	NA	TRBJ2-1	CASFTRLAGVSNEQFF	TGTGCCAGCTTTACCAGGCTAGCGGGAGTAAGCAATGAGCAGTTCTTC
NA	TRBV6-1	once	TRBJ2-7	CASSPTLREIYEQYF	TGTGCCAGCAGTCCGACCCTTAGGGAGATCTACGAGCAGTACTTC
NA	TRBV18	NA	TRBJ2-6	CASSPPSGGASGANVLTF	TGTGCCAGCTCACCACCGTCAGGCGGGGCCTCTGGGGCCAACGTCCTGACTTTC
NA	TRBV30	NA	TRBJ1-4	CAWNLRPNEKLFF	TGTGCCTGGAACCTGCGACCTAATGAAAAACTGTTTTTT
NA	TRBV10-3	few	TRBJ1-5	CAISESTGDGSQHF	TGTGCCATCAGTGAGTCTACTGGGGATGGGTCCCAGCATTTT
NA	TRBV19	NA	TRBJ1-1	CASSPTGYTEAFF	TGTGCCAGTAGTCCAACGGGTTACACTGAAGCTTTCTTT
NA	TRBV30	NA	TRBJ1-1	CAWTRSDGIQSTEAFF	TGTGCCTGGACCCGTTCCGACGGGATCCAGAGCACTGAAGCTTTCTTT
NA	TRBV6-5	NA	TRBJ2-2	CASSYRQINTGELFF	TGTGCCAGCAGTTACCGGCAGATTAACACCGGGGAGCTGTTTTTT
NA	TRBV6-1	once	TRBJ1-2	CASSTMVGDYGYTF	TGTGCCAGCAGTACCATGGTAGGGGACTATGGCTACACCTTC
NA	TRBV25-1	NA	TRBJ1-2	CASKEGVGYTF	TGTGCCAGCAAAGAAGGGGTTGGCTACACCTTC
TRBD1	TRBV19	few	TRBJ1-5	CASSINSGQGAIRNQPQHF	TGTGCCAGTAGTATAAACTCGGGACAGGGGGCGATTCGCAATCAGCCCCAGCATTTT
NA	TRBV28	NA	TRBJ2-2	CASSLGGSQSNTGELFF	TGTGCCAGCAGTTTAGGGGGCTCCCAATCCAACACCGGGGAGCTGTTTTTT
NA	TRBV29-1	NA	TRBJ2-3	CAGRRDPTDTQYF	TGCGCAGGGAGAAGGGACCCCACAGATACGCAGTATTTT